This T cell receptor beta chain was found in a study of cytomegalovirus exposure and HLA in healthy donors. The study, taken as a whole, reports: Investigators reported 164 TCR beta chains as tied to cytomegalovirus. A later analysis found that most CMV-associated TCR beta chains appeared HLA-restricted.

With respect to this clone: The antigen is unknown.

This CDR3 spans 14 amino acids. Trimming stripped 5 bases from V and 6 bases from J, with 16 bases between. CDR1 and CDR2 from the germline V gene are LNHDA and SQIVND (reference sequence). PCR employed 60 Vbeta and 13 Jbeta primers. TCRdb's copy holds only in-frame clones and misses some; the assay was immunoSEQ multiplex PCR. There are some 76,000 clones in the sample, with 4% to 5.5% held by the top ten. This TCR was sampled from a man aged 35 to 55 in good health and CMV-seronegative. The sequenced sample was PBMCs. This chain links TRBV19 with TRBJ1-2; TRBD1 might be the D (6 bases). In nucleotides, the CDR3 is TGTGCCAGTAGTCCGCTTTGGGGGGGCGATGGCTACACCTTC. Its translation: CASSPLWGGDGYTF. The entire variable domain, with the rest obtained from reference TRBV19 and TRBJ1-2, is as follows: DGGITQSPKYLFRKEGQNVTLSCEQNLNHDAMYWYRQDPGQGLRLIYYSQIVNDFQKGDIAEGYSVSREKKESFPLTVTSAQKNPTAFYLCASSPLWGGDGYTFGSGTRLTVV.